This TCR beta chain is drawn from a study of blood T cell repertoires in COVID-19. The assay was immunoSEQ multiplex PCR, and TCRdb's table has in-frame clones only and misses some. Among some 490,000 clones, 80% to 90% were seen once, and the ten largest hold roughly 3.2%. For this clone: In the same sample, other DNA sequences code for this CDR3.

CDR1 is LGHDT and CDR2 is YNNKEL in the germline V gene (reference sequence). There are 12 residues in the CDR3. The V gene lost 4 bases and the J gene lost 7 bases, with 8 bases spanning the gap. V and J are TRBV3-1 (or the pseudogene TRBV3-2) and TRBJ2-1, with D perhaps matching TRBD2 (5 bases). The sequencing sample was made of peripheral blood. The sequence was obtained from a human donor in a cohort sampled during active COVID-19. The CDR3 sequence is CASSPLGNEQFF. CDR3 in DNA: TGTGCCAGCAGCCCACTAGGGAATGAGCAGTTCTTC.